In this sample, the clone carrying this T cell receptor beta chain turned up many times. Its antigen remains unidentified. Researchers amplified the TCR beta CDR3 regions from RNA transcripts. The HTBI set primed first-round TCR CDR3 RT-PCR. From the multiplex PCR reads, TCRdb called clonotypes with MiXCR, one entry per CDR3 protein. The sample comprises 620,000 or so distinct CDR3 sequences, about 14% of which are singletons, and 12% rests with the top ten. This sample is part of a study of T cells in Graves' hyperthyroidism and ophthalmopathy. Study results and caveats: Blood also carried most thyroid clonotypes expanded above 0.001.

Per germline, CDR1 DFQATT and CDR2 SNEGSKA (reference sequence). Trimming cost V 4 bases and J 3 bases, with 16 bases left between them. The CDR3 has 14 residues. Sequenced: blood. This clonotype originated in a woman in her forties or fifties with Graves' ophthalmopathy. This chain connects TRBV20-1 to TRBJ2-7, with D maybe TRBD2 (6 bases). Written as DNA, the CDR3 is TGCAGTGCTAATCGGGGCGGGATATTCTACGAGCAGTACTTC. Its translation is CSANRGGIFYEQYF.